The clone carrying this T cell receptor (beta chain) was seen more than once but under ten times. What it recognizes is unknown. The sample is drawn from a study of early T cells in non-severe SARS-CoV-2 infection. Study-level information: Chains were unpaired, as sequencing was done on bulk RNA from unsorted whole blood. Study-level findings and limits: In VDJdb matching, anti-spike CD8 responses were favored while private and CD4 specificities went missing.

The TCR library protocol was used to attach unique molecular identifiers. These identifiers were attached to individual cDNA molecules. Each CDR3 protein gets one entry after TCRdb re-called the 5' RACE reads with MiXCR. The data contain some 91,000 distinct CDR3 sequences, more than 9.5% of them singletons. V shed 2 bases and J shed 1 base, with 11 bases lying between them. In germline, CDR1 is GTSNPN, CDR2 SVGIG (reference sequence). The CDR3 has 14 amino acids. Material: whole blood, obtained at baseline. The receptor was isolated from an adult who was a healthcare worker with PCR-confirmed SARS-CoV-2 infection or an uninfected control (not recorded which). This rearrangement joins TRBV30 to TRBJ1-2; a weak D match, TRBD1 (5 bases). The CDR3 loop is CAWSPGGDNYGYTF. For the CDR3, the DNA is TGTGCCTGGAGTCCAGGAGGGGATAACTATGGCTACACCTTC.